The rows below give T cell receptor beta chains drawn from one sample of a study of T cell changes during pregnancy in multiple sclerosis. This table comes from immunoSEQ multiplex PCR, and its TCRdb copy is limited to in-frame clones, with some not included. The repertoire holds nearly 110,000 clones, with less than 95% as singletons. Specimen: peripheral blood, collected before pregnancy. These receptors originate from a female donor with multiple sclerosis, enrolled in a pregnancy study. Each CDR3 is given with its conserved first and last residue. Each record gives: V gene, clone size, D gene, J gene, CDR3 protein, CDR3 DNA. A D gene is named only where the DNA matches it firmly. The listing skips clone size in some rows; elsewhere it reads once, few, many or a size class.

>TRBV20-1|few|-|TRBJ2-1
CSASANNEQFF
TGCAGTGCTAGCGCTAACAATGAGCAGTTCTTC
>TRBV6-5|-|TRBD1|TRBJ2-7
CASSTTGGSYEQYF
TGTGCCAGCAGCACGACAGGGGGCTCCTACGAGCAGTACTTC
>TRBV4-3|-|-|TRBJ2-5
CASSLRGGAETQYF
TGCGCCAGCAGCCTTCGTGGGGGGGCCGAGACCCAGTACTTC
>TRBV13|-|-|TRBJ2-4
CASSLSGLAKNIQYF
TGTGCCAGCAGCTTAAGTGGACTAGCCAAAAACATTCAGTACTTC
>TRBV6-5|-|-|TRBJ1-1
CASSSNGQNTEAFF
TGTGCCAGCAGCTCTAACGGACAGAACACTGAAGCTTTCTTT
>TRBV27|-|TRBD1|TRBJ2-7
CASSSPGTGFYEQYF
TGTGCCAGCAGTTCTCCCGGGACAGGGTTTTACGAGCAGTACTTC
>TRBV9|-|TRBD2|TRBJ2-2
CASSGGGTSVSTGELFF
TGTGCCAGCAGCGGGGGAGGGACTAGCGTAAGCACCGGGGAGCTGTTTTTT
>TRBV9|-|-|TRBJ2-1
CASGPPGVVNEQFF
TGTGCCAGCGGCCCCCCGGGAGTTGTGAATGAGCAGTTCTTC
>TRBV18|-|-|TRBJ2-7
CASSPSVEQYF
TGTGCCAGCTCACCATCGGTGGAGCAGTACTTC
>TRBV19|-|-|TRBJ1-1
CASYKRGGTEAFF
TGTGCCAGCTATAAGAGGGGGGGCACTGAAGCTTTCTTT
>TRBV4-1|-|TRBD1|TRBJ2-2
CASSQGGTGRSGELFF
TGCGCCAGCAGCCAAGGGGGGACAGGGAGGTCCGGGGAGCTGTTTTTT
>TRBV5-4|-|TRBD1|TRBJ2-1
CASSLRQGPRGTYNEQFF
TGTGCCAGCAGCTTACGACAGGGGCCGCGGGGTACCTACAATGAGCAGTTCTTC
>TRBV2|few|-|TRBJ1-3
CASSVTAAAGNTIYF
TGTGCCAGCAGTGTAACGGCAGCCGCGGGGAACACCATATATTTT
>TRBV25-1|-|-|TRBJ1-2
CASTDGGAQALYGYTF
TGTGCCAGCACCGATGGAGGCGCGCAAGCTCTCTATGGCTACACCTTC
>TRBV19|-|-|TRBJ1-1
CASTTGMNTEAFF
TGTGCCAGTACCACAGGCATGAACACTGAAGCTTTCTTT
>TRBV4-1|-|TRBD2|TRBJ2-3
CASSQDQGAGGITTDTQYF
TGCGCCAGCAGCCAAGATCAGGGAGCGGGAGGGATAACCACAGATACGCAGTATTTT
>TRBV28|-|-|TRBJ1-3
CASSLDPGTGNTIYF
TGTGCCAGCAGTTTAGATCCGGGTACTGGAAACACCATATATTTT
>TRBV7-2|-|-|TRBJ2-3
CASSSYLTSTDTQYF
TGTGCCAGCAGCTCCTACCTAACTAGCACAGATACGCAGTATTTT